The clone carrying this T cell receptor beta chain has only one observation. The target antigen is unknown. The CDR3 runs to 16 residues. Germline values: CDR1 SGHRS, CDR2 YFSETQ. Between the trimmed V and J ends, which lost 1 base and 0 bases, there was a span of 14 bases. Time point noted: blood 2 weeks post-SBRT. Treatment indicated: 15 Gy SBRT to primary tumor, nephrectomy 4 weeks later. Blood was sampled at baseline, 2 weeks and 4 weeks after SBRT. The protocol was immunoSEQ multiplex PCR, while the TCRdb copy is restricted to in-frame clones and leaves out a portion. The sample has about 130,000 clones; 81% are singletons. This specimen comes from a study of radiation and T cells in renal cell carcinoma. As for the study in general: Nephrectomy followed 15 Gy stereotactic body radiation by 4 weeks. Whole-study results and caveats: In blood, top tumor clones expanded by 2 weeks, shrinking by 4.

Material: blood, obtained from a patient whose treatment included radiotherapy and nephrectomy. This sequence originates from a man aged 45-60 years with renal cell carcinoma. The gene calls are TRBV5-1 and TRBJ2-7; possible D gene TRBD2, 5 bases. The CDR3 region has the DNA TGCGCCAGCAGCTTGTTAGGTGAGGGTGTCTCCTACGAGCAGTACTTC. It translates to CASSLLGEGVSYEQYF.